This TCR beta chain was observed in a study of T cells in pancreatic ductal adenocarcinoma. No neoadjuvant therapy was given to the selected pancreatic ductal adenocarcinoma patients before their surgery. This CDR3 spans 14 amino acids. Germline V gene data show CDR1 as MDHEN and CDR2 as SYDVKM. V gave up 3 bases and J gave up 2 bases; unmatched junction bases: 4. Generated by immunoSEQ multiplex PCR, the TCRdb table keeps only in-frame clones and is missing some. Among about 30,000 clones listed, about 92% were seen once. J is TRBJ2-7 and V is TRBV28; 7 nucleotides match TRBD1. The sequencing input was PBMCs. This sequence was found in a human donor with pancreatic ductal adenocarcinoma. CDR3 sequence (DNA): TGTGCCAGCAGTTTCTCACAGGGGACCTACGAGCAGTACTTC. Amino acid sequence: CASSFSQGTYEQYF.